This T cell receptor (beta chain) was captured by sequencing in a study of control samples from healthy donors and cancer patients. V shed 3 bases and J 5 bases; nucleotides not matched to a gene: 7. Germline loops: CDR1 DFQATT, CDR2 SNEGSKA (reference sequence). The CDR3 sequence is 14 residues long. This clone was observed once. Libraries were prepared by immunoSEQ multiplex PCR; TCRdb keeps only in-frame clonotypes and omits some of them. The sample has some 200,000 clones; 90% to 95% are singletons. The sequence derives from a woman aged 25-40 years in good health. Sequenced sample: blood. The V call is TRBV20-1, the J call TRBJ1-2, with TRBD1 matching over 9 bases. CDR3 loop: CSASDTDRGYGYTF. As DNA, the CDR3 is TGCAGTGCTAGTGATACGGACAGGGGTTATGGCTACACCTTC.